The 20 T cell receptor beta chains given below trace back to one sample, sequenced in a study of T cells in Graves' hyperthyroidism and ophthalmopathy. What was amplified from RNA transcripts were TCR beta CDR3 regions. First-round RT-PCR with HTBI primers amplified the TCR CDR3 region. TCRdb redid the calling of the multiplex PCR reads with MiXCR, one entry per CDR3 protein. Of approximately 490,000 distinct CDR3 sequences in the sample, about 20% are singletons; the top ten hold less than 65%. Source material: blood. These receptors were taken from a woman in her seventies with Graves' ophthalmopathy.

The CDR3: CASRRGEKETQYF. CDR3 in DNA: TGTGCCAGCAGACGGGGAGAAAAAGAGACCCAGTACTTC. The J gene is TRBJ2-5, the V gene TRBV7-9, with D tentatively TRBD2 (5 bases). The germline gives CDR1 SEHNR, CDR2 FQNEAQ (reference sequence). Trimming pared 6 bases from V and 3 bases from J, leaving 11 bases between. The CDR3 loop spans 13 amino acids. The whole variable domain, filled in from reference TRBV7-9 and TRBJ2-5, reads DTGVSQNPRHKITKRGQNVTFRCDPISEHNRLYWYRQTLGQGPEFLTYFQNEAQLEKSRLLSDRFSAERPKGSFSTLEIQRTEQGDSAMYLCASRRGEKETQYFGPGTRLLVL.

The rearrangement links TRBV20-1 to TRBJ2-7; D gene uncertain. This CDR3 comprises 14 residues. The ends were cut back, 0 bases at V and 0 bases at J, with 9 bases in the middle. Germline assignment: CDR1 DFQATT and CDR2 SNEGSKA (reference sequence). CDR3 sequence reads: CSARDFKSSYEQYF. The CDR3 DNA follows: TGCAGTGCTAGAGATTTCAAGAGCTCCTACGAGCAGTACTTC.

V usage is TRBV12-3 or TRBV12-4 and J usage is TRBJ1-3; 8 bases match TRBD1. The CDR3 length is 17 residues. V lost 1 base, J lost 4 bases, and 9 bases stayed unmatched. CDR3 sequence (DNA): TGTGCCAGCAGTTTAGAGTTGGCCAGGGGGCTAGGAAACACCATATATTTT. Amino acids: CASSLELARGLGNTIYF.

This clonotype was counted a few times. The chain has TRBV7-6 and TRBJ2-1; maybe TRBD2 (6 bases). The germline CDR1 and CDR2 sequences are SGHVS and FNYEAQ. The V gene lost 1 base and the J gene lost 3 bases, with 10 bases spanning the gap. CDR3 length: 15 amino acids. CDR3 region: CASSLEGLVYNEQFF. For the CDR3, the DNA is TGTGCCAGCAGCTTAGAGGGACTGGTCTACAATGAGCAGTTCTTC.

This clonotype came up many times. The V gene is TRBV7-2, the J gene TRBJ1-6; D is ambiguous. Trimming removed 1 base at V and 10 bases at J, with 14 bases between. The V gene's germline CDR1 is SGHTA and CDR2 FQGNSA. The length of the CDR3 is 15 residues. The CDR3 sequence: CASSLERGVGSPLHF. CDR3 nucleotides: TGTGCCAGCAGCTTAGAACGGGGAGTGGGATCACCCCTCCACTTT.

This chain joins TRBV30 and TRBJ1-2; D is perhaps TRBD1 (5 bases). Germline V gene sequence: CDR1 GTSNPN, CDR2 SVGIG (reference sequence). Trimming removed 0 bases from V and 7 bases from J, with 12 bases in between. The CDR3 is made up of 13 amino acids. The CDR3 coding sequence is TGTGCCTGGAGTGTACTAACAGGCCGTGGCTACACCTTC. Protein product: CAWSVLTGRGYTF.

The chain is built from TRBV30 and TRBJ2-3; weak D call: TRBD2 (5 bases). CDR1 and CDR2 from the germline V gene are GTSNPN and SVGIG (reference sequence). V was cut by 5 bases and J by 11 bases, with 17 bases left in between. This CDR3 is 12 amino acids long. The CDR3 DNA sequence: TGTGCCTGGGGGAGTGGACTGACGAAGCAGTATTTT. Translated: CAWGSGLTKQYF.

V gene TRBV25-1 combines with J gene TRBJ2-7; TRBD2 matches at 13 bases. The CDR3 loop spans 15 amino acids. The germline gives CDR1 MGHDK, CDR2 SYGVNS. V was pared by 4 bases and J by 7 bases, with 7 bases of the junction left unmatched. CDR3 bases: TGTGCCAGCAGTGCAACGACGGGACTAGCGGGGGAGCAGTACTTC. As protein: CASSATTGLAGEQYF.

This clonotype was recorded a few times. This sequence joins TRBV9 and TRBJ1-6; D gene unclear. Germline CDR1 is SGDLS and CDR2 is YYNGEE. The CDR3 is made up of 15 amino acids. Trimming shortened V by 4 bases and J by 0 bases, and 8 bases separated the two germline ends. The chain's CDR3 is CASSPRSSYNSPLHF. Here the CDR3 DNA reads TGTGCCAGCAGCCCCAGGAGCTCCTATAATTCACCCCTCCACTTT.

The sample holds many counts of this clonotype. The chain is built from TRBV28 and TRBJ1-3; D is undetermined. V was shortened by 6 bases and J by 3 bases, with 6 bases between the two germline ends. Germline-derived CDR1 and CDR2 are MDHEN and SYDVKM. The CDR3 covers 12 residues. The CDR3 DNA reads TGTGCCAGCAGGGTTATTGGAAACACCATATATTTT. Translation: CASRVIGNTIYF.

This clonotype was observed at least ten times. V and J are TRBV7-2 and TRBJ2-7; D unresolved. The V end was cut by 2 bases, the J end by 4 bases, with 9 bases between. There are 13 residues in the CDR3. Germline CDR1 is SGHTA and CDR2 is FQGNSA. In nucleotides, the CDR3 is TGTGCCAGCAGCTTAACAAGTCAGTACGAGCAGTACTTC. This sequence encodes CASSLTSQYEQYF.

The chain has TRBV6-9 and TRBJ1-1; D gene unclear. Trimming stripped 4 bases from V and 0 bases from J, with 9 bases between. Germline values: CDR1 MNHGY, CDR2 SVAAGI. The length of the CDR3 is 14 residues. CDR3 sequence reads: CASSSKFLNTEAFF. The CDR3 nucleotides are TGTGCCAGCAGTTCTAAGTTCCTGAACACTGAAGCTTTCTTT.

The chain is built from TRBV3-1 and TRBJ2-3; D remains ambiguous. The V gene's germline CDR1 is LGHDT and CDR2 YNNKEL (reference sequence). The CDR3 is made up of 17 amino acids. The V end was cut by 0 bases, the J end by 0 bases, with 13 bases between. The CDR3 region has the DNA TGTGCCAGCAGCCAAGATCAAGTAGCAGCAAGCACAGATACGCAGTATTTT. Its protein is CASSQDQVAASTDTQYF.

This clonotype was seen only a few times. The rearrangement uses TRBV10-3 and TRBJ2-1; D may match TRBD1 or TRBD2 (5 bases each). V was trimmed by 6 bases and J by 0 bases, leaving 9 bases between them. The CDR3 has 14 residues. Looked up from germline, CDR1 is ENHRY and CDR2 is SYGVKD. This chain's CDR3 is CAIRGTVSYNEQFF. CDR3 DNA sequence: TGTGCCATCAGGGGGACGGTCTCCTACAATGAGCAGTTCTTC.

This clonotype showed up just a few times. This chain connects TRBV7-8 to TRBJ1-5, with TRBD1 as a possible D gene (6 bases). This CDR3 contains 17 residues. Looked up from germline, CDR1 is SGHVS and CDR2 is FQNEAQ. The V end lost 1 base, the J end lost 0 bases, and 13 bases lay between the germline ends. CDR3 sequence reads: CASSLVRTGYSNQPQHF. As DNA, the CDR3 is TGTGCCAGCAGCTTAGTTCGCACAGGGTATAGCAATCAGCCCCAGCATTTT.

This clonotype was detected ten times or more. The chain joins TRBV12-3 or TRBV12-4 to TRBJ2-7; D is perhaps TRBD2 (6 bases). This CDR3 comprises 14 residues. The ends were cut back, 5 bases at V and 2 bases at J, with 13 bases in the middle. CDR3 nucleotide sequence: TGTGCCAGCAGTCGGGGGACGGAGACCTACGAGCAGTACTTC. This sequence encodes CASSRGTETYEQYF.

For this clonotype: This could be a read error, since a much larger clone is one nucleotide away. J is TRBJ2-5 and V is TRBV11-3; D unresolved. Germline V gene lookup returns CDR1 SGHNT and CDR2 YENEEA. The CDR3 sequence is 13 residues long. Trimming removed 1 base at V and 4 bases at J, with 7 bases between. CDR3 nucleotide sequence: TGTGCCAGCAGCTTAGTTCTGGGAGAGACCCAGTACTTC. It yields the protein CASSLVLGETQYF.

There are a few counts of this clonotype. The CDR3 loop is CASSEASTGELFF. In nucleotides, the CDR3 is TGTGCCAGCAGTGAAGCATCGACCGGGGAGCTGTTTTTT. The chain recombines TRBV6-1 with TRBJ2-2; D is ambiguous. The V and J ends lost 0 bases and 5 bases respectively, with 4 bases between them. Germline V gene sequence: CDR1 MNHNS, CDR2 SASEGT. There are 13 residues in the CDR3.

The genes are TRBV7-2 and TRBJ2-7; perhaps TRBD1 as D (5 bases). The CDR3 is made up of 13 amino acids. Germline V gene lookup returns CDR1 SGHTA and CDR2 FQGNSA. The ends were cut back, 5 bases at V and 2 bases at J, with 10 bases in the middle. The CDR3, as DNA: TGTGCCAGCAGCCCCAGGGTTACCTACGAGCAGTACTTC. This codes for CASSPRVTYEQYF.

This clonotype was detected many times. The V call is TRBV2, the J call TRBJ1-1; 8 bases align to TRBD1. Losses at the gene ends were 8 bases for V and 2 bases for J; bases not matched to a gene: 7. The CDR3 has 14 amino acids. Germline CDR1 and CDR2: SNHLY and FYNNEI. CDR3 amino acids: CASRQGATNTEAFF. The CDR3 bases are TGTGCCAGCCGGCAGGGGGCTACCAACACTGAAGCTTTCTTT.